The rows below give T cell receptor beta chains drawn from one sample of a study of T cell clonotyping in hematopoietic cell transplantation. Sequencing was performed with immunoSEQ multiplex PCR; in TCRdb, only in-frame clones are kept and a portion is missing. Among roughly 6,400 clones listed, about 97% were seen once. The sample consisted of peripheral blood mononuclear cells, taken before stem cell transplant. The receptors come from a man between 65 and 85 years old with acute myeloid leukemia. Some clones in this sample may be carry-over from other donors' samples. The CDR3 runs from the conserved cysteine through the conserved F or W. D genes are given only for firm matches. The size field is filled for only some rows; it gives once, few, many or a size class.

abundance: once
j_gene: TRBJ1-3
d_gene: NA
v_gene: TRBV28
CDR3aa: CASNAGTIGSGNTIYF
CDR3nt: TGTGCCAGCAACGCCGGGACGATTGGCTCTGGAAACACCATATATTTT

abundance: NA
j_gene: TRBJ1-1
d_gene: NA
v_gene: TRBV7-9
CDR3aa: CASDREGNTEAFF
CDR3nt: TGTGCCTCAGACCGCGAGGGAAACACTGAAGCTTTCTTT

abundance: NA
j_gene: TRBJ1-2
d_gene: NA
v_gene: TRBV7-2
CDR3aa: CASSSLGSYLGGYTF
CDR3nt: TGTGCCAGCAGCTCCCTCGGGTCCTACCTGGGTGGCTACACCTTC

abundance: NA
j_gene: TRBJ2-7
d_gene: TRBD2
v_gene: TRBV5-1
CDR3aa: CASSFSGGATYEQYF
CDR3nt: TGCGCCAGCAGCTTTTCCGGGGGGGCGACCTACGAGCAGTACTTC

abundance: NA
j_gene: TRBJ1-4
d_gene: NA
v_gene: TRBV19
CDR3aa: CASSMRGPYEKLFF
CDR3nt: TGTGCCAGTAGTATGCGAGGTCCTTATGAAAAACTGTTTTTT

abundance: NA
j_gene: TRBJ1-1
d_gene: NA
v_gene: TRBV7-9
CDR3aa: CASSISGLKNTEAFF
CDR3nt: TGTGCCAGCAGCATCTCGGGACTCAAGAACACTGAAGCTTTCTTT

abundance: once
j_gene: TRBJ2-7
d_gene: TRBD2
v_gene: TRBV9
CDR3aa: CASSGASGGLSSYEQYF
CDR3nt: TGTGCCAGCAGCGGCGCTAGCGGGGGGCTGAGCTCCTACGAGCAGTACTTC

abundance: NA
j_gene: TRBJ2-3
d_gene: NA
v_gene: TRBV5-8
CDR3aa: CASSLMRGLKDTQYF
CDR3nt: TGTGCCAGCAGCTTGATGCGGGGTCTGAAAGATACGCAGTATTTT

abundance: NA
j_gene: TRBJ2-7
d_gene: NA
v_gene: TRBV27
CDR3aa: CASRPRQVASFEQYF
CDR3nt: TGTGCCAGCAGACCTAGACAGGTCGCCTCTTTCGAGCAGTACTTC

abundance: NA
j_gene: TRBJ1-1
d_gene: NA
v_gene: TRBV6-6
CDR3aa: CASSQGREGNTEAFF
CDR3nt: TGTGCCAGCAGTCAAGGACGGGAAGGGAACACTGAAGCTTTCTTT

abundance: NA
j_gene: TRBJ2-7
d_gene: NA
v_gene: TRBV6-6
CDR3aa: CASSRQGGRIYEQYF
CDR3nt: TGTGCCAGCAGTCGGCAGGGGGGTAGGATATACGAGCAGTACTTC

abundance: NA
j_gene: TRBJ2-3
d_gene: TRBD2
v_gene: TRBV5-1
CDR3aa: CASSSTLTTSGAADTQYF
CDR3nt: TGCGCCAGCAGCTCCACCCTTACGACTAGCGGGGCCGCAGATACGCAGTATTTT

abundance: NA
j_gene: TRBJ1-1
d_gene: NA
v_gene: TRBV25-1
CDR3aa: CASSVDPAYTEAFF
CDR3nt: TGTGCCAGCAGTGTTGACCCGGCGTACACTGAAGCTTTCTTT

abundance: NA
j_gene: TRBJ2-7
d_gene: NA
v_gene: TRBV6-6
CDR3aa: CASSYSIFQGGYEQYF
CDR3nt: TGTGCCAGCAGTTACTCGATATTCCAGGGGGGCTACGAGCAGTACTTC

abundance: NA
j_gene: TRBJ1-2
d_gene: NA
v_gene: TRBV5-1
CDR3aa: CASYLGPGSRGYTF
CDR3nt: TGCGCCAGCTACCTTGGCCCAGGGAGCCGCGGCTACACCTTC

abundance: NA
j_gene: TRBJ1-4
d_gene: NA
v_gene: TRBV4-1
CDR3aa: CASSQDGRTNEKLFF
CDR3nt: TGCGCCAGCAGCCAAGATGGGCGGACGAATGAAAAACTGTTTTTT

abundance: NA
j_gene: TRBJ1-4
d_gene: TRBD1
v_gene: TRBV9
CDR3aa: CASPQFGQGRSTNEKLFF
CDR3nt: TGTGCCAGCCCGCAGTTCGGACAGGGGAGATCAACTAATGAAAAACTGTTTTTT

abundance: NA
j_gene: TRBJ1-2
d_gene: TRBD1
v_gene: TRBV27
CDR3aa: CASSLLGQGASGYTF
CDR3nt: TGTGCCAGCAGTTTATTGGGACAGGGGGCGTCTGGCTACACCTTC

abundance: NA
j_gene: TRBJ1-2
d_gene: NA
v_gene: TRBV6-6
CDR3aa: CASSYPGTRDYGYTF
CDR3nt: TGTGCCAGCAGTTACCCTGGGACGCGAGACTATGGCTACACCTTC

abundance: NA
j_gene: TRBJ1-2
d_gene: NA
v_gene: TRBV28
CDR3aa: CASSVRDLGASGYGYTF
CDR3nt: TGTGCCAGCAGTGTCCGTGATTTGGGGGCCTCGGGCTATGGCTACACCTTC

abundance: NA
j_gene: TRBJ2-7
d_gene: NA
v_gene: TRBV5-4
CDR3aa: CASSFTRRTKPYEQYF
CDR3nt: TGTGCCAGCAGCTTTACAAGAAGGACTAAGCCCTACGAGCAGTACTTC

abundance: NA
j_gene: TRBJ2-7
d_gene: NA
v_gene: TRBV11-2
CDR3aa: CASSLALGSYEQYF
CDR3nt: TGTGCCAGCAGCTTAGCCCTCGGATCCTACGAGCAGTACTTC

abundance: NA
j_gene: TRBJ2-6
d_gene: NA
v_gene: TRBV11-3
CDR3aa: CASSPLGGGANVLTF
CDR3nt: TGTGCCAGCAGCCCTTTGGGGGGCGGGGCCAACGTCCTGACTTTC

abundance: NA
j_gene: TRBJ2-2
d_gene: NA
v_gene: TRBV28
CDR3aa: CASRWGGAGTGELFF
CDR3nt: TGTGCCAGCCGGTGGGGGGGGGCGGGCACCGGGGAGCTGTTTTTT

abundance: NA
j_gene: TRBJ1-2
d_gene: NA
v_gene: TRBV11-3
CDR3aa: CASSSVSSIYGYTF
CDR3nt: TGTGCCAGCAGCTCAGTTTCAAGTATCTATGGCTACACCTTC

abundance: NA
j_gene: TRBJ2-7
d_gene: TRBD1
v_gene: TRBV7-9
CDR3aa: CASSSSGGTGTYEQYF
CDR3nt: TGTGCCAGTAGCTCATCTGGCGGGACAGGCACCTACGAGCAGTACTTC

abundance: NA
j_gene: TRBJ2-7
d_gene: TRBD1
v_gene: TRBV6-1
CDR3aa: CASSERTGFYEQYF
CDR3nt: TGTGCCAGCAGTGAAAGGACAGGGTTCTACGAGCAGTACTTC

abundance: NA
j_gene: TRBJ1-3
d_gene: TRBD1
v_gene: TRBV9
CDR3aa: CASSAGTDGNTIYF
CDR3nt: TGTGCCAGCAGCGCGGGGACAGATGGAAACACCATATATTTT